The source of this TCR beta chain is a study of OX40 agonist ivuxolimab in advanced cancers. At the level of the study: Partial responses were recorded for three patients, including one with hepatocellular carcinoma and two with cutaneous melanoma.

Repertoires were generated with immunoSEQ multiplex PCR, while TCRdb's copy carries only in-frame clones and drops some. The sample consists of approximately 110,000 clones, 85% to 95% of them appearing once. Patients who had autoimmune disease history or got systemic immunosuppression were left out. Trimming stripped 6 bases from V and 5 bases from J, with 11 bases between. Per the germline V gene, CDR1 is LNHDA and CDR2 is SQIVND (reference sequence). The CDR3 has 12 residues. The rearrangement joins TRBV19 to TRBJ2-7; no firm D call. The sequence was obtained from an adult with an advanced solid tumor such as melanoma, head and neck, liver or kidney cancer. Material: CD4+ or CD8+ T cells sorted from blood, obtained in a trial of the OX40 agonist ivuxolimab. The CDR3 DNA reads TGTGCCAGTAGCCGAAACGAGAACGAGCAGTACTTC. It codes for CASSRNENEQYF.